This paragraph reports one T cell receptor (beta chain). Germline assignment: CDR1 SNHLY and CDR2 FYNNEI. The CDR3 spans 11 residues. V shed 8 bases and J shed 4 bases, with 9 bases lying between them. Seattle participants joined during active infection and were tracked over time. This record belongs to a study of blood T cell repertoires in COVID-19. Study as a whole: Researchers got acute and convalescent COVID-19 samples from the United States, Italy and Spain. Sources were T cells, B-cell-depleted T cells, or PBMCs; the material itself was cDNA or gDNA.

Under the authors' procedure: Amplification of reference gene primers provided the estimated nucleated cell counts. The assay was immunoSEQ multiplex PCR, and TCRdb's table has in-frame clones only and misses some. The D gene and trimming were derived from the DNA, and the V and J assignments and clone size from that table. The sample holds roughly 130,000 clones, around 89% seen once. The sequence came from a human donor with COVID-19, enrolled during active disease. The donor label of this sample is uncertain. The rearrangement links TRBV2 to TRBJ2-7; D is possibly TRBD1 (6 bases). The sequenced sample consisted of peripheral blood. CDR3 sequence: CASVQGYEQYF. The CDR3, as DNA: TGTGCCAGCGTACAGGGTTACGAGCAGTACTTC.